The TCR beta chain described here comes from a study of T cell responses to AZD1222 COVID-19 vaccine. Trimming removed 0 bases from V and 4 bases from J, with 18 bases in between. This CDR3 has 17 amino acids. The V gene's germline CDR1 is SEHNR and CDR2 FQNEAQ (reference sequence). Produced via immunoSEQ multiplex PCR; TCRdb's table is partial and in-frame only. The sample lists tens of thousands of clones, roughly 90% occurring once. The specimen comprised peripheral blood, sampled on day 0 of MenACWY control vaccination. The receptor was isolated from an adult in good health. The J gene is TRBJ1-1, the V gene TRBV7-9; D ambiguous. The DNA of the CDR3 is TGTGCCAGCAGCTTAGCGACCTCTCAATTCTATGTCACTGAAGCTTTCTTT. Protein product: CASSLATSQFYVTEAFF.